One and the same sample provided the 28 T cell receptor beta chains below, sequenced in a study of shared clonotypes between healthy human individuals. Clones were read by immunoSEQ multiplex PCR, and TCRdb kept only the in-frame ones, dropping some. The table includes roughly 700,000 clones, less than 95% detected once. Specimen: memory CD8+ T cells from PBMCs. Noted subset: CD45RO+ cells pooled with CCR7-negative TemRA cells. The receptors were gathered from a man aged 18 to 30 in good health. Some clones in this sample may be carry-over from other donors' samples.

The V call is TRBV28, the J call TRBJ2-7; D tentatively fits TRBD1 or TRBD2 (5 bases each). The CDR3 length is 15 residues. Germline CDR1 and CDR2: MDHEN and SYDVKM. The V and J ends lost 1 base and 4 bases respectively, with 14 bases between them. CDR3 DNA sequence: TGTGCCAGCAGTTTATTGGGGGAGATTCAATACGAGCAGTACTTC. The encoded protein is CASSLLGEIQYEQYF.

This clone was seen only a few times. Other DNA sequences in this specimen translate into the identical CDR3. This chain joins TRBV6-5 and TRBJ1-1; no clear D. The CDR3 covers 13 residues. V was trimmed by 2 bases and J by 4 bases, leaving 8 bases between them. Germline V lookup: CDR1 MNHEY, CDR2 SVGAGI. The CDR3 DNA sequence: TGTGCCAGCAGTTACCGAGGAAGCACTGAAGCTTTCTTT. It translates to CASSYRGSTEAFF.

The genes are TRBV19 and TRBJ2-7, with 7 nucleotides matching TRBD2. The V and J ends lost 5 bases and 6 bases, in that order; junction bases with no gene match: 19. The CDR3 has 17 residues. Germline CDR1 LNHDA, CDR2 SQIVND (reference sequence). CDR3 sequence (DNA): TGTGCCAGTAGTGCCGGGACTAAGAAGACGAGGCTAGCCGAGCAGTACTTC. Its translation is CASSAGTKKTRLAEQYF.

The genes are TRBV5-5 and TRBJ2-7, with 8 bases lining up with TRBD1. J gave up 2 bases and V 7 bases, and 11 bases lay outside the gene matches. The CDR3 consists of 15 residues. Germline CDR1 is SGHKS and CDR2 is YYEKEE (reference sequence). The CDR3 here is CASRAQGAFTYEQYF. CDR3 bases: TGTGCCAGCCGGGCCCAGGGGGCCTTCACCTACGAGCAGTACTTC.

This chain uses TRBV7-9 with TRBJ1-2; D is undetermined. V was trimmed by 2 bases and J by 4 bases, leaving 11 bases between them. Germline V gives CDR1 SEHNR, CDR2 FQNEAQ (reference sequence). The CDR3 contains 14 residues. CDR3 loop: CASSLSRSLYGYTF. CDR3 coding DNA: TGTGCCAGCAGCTTATCACGGAGCCTCTATGGCTACACCTTC.

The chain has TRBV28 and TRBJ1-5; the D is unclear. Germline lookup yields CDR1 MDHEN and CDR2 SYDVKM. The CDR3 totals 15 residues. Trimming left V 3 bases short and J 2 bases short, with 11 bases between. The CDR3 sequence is CASSFQIEGNQPQHF. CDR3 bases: TGTGCCAGCAGTTTTCAAATAGAAGGCAATCAGCCCCAGCATTTT.

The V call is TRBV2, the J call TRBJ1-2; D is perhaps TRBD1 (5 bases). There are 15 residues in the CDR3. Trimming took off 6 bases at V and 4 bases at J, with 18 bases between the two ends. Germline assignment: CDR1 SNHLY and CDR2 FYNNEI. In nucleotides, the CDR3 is TGTGCCAGCAGGGGAATCTGGGGGTCCGGCTATGGCTACACCTTC. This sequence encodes CASRGIWGSGYGYTF.

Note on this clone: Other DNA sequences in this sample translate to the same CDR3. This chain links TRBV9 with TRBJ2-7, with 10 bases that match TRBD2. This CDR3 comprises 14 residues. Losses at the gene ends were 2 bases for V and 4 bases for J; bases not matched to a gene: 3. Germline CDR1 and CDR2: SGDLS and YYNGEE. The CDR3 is CASSVGLAAYEQYF. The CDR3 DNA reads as TGTGCCAGCAGCGTTGGACTAGCGGCGTACGAGCAGTACTTC.

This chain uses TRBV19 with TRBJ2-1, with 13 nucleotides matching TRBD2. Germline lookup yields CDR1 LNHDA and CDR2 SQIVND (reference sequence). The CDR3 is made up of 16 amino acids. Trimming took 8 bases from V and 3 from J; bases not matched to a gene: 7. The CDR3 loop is CASQSGLAGDYNEQFF. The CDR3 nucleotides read TGTGCCAGTCAATCTGGACTAGCGGGAGACTACAATGAGCAGTTCTTC.

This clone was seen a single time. CDR3 bases: TGTGCCAGCAGCGGCGACAACTATGGCTACACCTTC. Its translation: CASSGDNYGYTF. V and J are TRBV9 and TRBJ1-2; D unresolved. V lost 3 bases to trimming and J lost 2 bases, with 5 bases between them. Germline-derived CDR1 and CDR2 are SGDLS and YYNGEE. The CDR3 totals 12 residues.

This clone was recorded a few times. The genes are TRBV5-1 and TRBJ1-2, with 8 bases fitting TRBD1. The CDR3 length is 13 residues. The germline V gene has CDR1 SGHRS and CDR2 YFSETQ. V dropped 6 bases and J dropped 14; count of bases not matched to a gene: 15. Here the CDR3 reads CASIAPPDRAQTF. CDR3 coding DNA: TGCGCCAGCATCGCTCCTCCGGACAGGGCCCAGACCTTC.

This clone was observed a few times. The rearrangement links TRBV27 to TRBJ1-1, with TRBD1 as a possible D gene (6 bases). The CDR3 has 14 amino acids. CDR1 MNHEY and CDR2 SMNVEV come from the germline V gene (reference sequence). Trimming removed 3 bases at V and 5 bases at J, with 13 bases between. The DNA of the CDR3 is TGTGCCAGCAGTTTTACAGGGTGGGGGACTGAAGCTTTCTTT. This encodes CASSFTGWGTEAFF.

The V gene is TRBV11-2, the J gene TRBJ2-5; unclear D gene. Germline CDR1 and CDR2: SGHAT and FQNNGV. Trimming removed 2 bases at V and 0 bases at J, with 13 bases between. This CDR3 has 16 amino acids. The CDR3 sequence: CASSLSRNWYQETQYF. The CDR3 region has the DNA TGTGCCAGCAGCTTATCGCGGAACTGGTACCAAGAGACCCAGTACTTC.

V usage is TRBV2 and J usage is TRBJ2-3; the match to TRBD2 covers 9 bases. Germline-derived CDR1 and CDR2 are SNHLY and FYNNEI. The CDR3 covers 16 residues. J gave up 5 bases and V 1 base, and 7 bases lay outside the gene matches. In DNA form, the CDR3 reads TGTGCCAGCAGTGAAGTATTAGCGGGAGTGGGAGATACGCAGTATTTT. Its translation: CASSEVLAGVGDTQYF. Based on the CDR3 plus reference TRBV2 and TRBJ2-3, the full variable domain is EPEVTQTPSHQVTQMGQEVILRCVPISNHLYFYWYRQILGQKVEFLVSFYNNEISEKSEIFDDQFSVERPDGSNFTLKIRSTKLEDSAMYFCASSEVLAGVGDTQYFGPGTRLTVL.

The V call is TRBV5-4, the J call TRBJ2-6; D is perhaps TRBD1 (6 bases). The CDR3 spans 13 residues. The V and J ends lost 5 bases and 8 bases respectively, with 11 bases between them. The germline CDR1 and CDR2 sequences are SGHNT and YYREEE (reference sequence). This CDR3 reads CASRGQIPNVLTF. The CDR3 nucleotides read TGTGCCAGCAGGGGACAAATACCCAACGTCCTGACTTTC.

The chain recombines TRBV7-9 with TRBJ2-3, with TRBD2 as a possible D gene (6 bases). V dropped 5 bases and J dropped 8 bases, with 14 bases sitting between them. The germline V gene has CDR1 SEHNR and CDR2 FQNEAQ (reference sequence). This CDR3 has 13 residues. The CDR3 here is CASSTLLAATQYF. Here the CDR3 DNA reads TGTGCCAGCAGCACCTTACTAGCAGCTACGCAGTATTTT.

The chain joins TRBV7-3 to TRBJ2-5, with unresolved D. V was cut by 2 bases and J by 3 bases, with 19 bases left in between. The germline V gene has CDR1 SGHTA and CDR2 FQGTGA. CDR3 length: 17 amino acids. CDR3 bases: TGTGCCAGCAGCTTAGAAGGGCCGGGTTCGGCGGAAGAGACCCAGTACTTC. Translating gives CASSLEGPGSAEETQYF. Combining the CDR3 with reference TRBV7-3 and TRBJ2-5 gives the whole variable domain GAGVSQTPSNKVTEKGKYVELRCDPISGHTALYWYRQSLGQGPEFLIYFQGTGAADDSGLPNDRFFAVRPEGSVSTLKIQRTERGDSAVYLCASSLEGPGSAEETQYFGPGTRLLVL.

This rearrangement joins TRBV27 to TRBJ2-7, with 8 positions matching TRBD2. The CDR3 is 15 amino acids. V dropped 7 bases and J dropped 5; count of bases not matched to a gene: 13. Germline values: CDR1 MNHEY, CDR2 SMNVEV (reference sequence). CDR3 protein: CASTTGTSGRHEQYF. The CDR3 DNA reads TGTGCCAGCACCACTGGGACTAGTGGGCGTCACGAGCAGTACTTC.

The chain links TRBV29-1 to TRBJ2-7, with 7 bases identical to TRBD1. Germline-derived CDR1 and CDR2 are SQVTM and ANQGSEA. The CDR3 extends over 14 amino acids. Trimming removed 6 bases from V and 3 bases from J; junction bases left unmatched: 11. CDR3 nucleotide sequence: TGCAGCGTGGATTTTCGGACAGGCGGCTACGAGCAGTACTTC. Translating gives CSVDFRTGGYEQYF.

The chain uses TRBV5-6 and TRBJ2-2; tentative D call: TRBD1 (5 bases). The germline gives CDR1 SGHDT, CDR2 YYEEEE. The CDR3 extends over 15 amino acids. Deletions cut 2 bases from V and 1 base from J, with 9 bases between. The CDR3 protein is CASSFDRWNTGELFF. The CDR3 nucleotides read TGTGCCAGCAGCTTTGACAGATGGAACACCGGGGAGCTGTTTTTT.

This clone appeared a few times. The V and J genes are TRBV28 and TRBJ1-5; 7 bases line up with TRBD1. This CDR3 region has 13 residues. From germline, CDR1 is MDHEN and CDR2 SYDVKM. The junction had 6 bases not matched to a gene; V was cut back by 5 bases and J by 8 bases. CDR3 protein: CASSLADREPQHF. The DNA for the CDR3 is TGTGCCAGCAGTCTAGCCGACAGGGAGCCCCAGCATTTT.

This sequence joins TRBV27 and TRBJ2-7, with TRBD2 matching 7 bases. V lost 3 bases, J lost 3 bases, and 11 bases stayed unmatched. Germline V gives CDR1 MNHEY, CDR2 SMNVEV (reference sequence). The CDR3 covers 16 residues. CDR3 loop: CASSFPRSSGYYEQYF. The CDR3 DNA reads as TGTGCCAGCAGTTTTCCTCGGTCTAGCGGCTACTACGAGCAGTACTTC.

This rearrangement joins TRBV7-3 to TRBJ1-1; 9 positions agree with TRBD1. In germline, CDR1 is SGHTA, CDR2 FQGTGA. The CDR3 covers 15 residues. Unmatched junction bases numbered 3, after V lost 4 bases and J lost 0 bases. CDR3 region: CASSSRQGVNTEAFF. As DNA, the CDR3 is TGTGCCAGCAGCTCCCGACAGGGGGTGAACACTGAAGCTTTCTTT.

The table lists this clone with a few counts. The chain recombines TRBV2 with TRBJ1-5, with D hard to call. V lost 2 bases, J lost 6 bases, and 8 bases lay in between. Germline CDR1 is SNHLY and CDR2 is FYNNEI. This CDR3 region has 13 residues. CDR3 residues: CASSELFGQPQHF. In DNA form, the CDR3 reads TGTGCCAGCAGTGAATTATTCGGTCAGCCCCAGCATTTT.

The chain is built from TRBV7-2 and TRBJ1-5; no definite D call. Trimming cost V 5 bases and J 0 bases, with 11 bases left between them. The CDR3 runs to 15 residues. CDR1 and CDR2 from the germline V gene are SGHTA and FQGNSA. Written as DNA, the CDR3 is TGTGCCAGCAGCCTCCGACGGAATAGCAATCAGCCCCAGCATTTT. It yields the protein CASSLRRNSNQPQHF.

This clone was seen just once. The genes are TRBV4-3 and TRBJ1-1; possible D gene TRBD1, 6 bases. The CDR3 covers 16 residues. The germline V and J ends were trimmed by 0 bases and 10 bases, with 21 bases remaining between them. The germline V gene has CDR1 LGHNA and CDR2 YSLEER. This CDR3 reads CASSQESRTVGLGAFF. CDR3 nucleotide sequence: TGCGCCAGCAGCCAAGAATCCAGGACAGTAGGTTTAGGAGCTTTCTTT.

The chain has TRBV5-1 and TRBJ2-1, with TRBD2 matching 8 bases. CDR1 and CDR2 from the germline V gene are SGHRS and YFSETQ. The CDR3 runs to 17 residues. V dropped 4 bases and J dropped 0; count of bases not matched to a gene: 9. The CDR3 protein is CASSTGLAPSSYNEQFF. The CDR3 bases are TGCGCCAGCAGCACCGGACTAGCACCTAGCTCCTACAATGAGCAGTTCTTC.

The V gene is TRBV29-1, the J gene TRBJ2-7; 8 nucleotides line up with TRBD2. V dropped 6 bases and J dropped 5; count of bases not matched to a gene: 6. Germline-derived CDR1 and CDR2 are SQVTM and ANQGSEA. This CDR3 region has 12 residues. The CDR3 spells CSVEGLGDEQYF. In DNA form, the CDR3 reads TGCAGCGTGGAGGGACTAGGCGACGAGCAGTACTTC.